Listed below are T cell receptor beta chains from one sample, sequenced in a study of blood T cell repertoires in COVID-19. The repertoire was sequenced with immunoSEQ multiplex PCR; TCRdb's copy has only in-frame clones and lacks some. The table lists almost 400,000 clones, roughly 90% of them singletons, with 0.9% to 1% in the top ten. Sequenced material: PBMCs or T cells enriched from blood (not recorded which). The origin of the receptors is a woman aged 25 to 39 with acute COVID-19. CDR3s include the opening cysteine and the closing phenylalanine or tryptophan. The D gene is left open where the match is weak. Not all rows give a size; the values are once, few, many and, for expanded clones, a class.

v_call: TRBV5-1
j_call: TRBJ2-3
clone_size: -
d_call: TRBD2
cdr3_aa: CASRAAGGAADTQYF
cdr3_nt: TGCGCCAGCAGAGCAGCCGGGGGGGCTGCAGATACGCAGTATTTT

v_call: TRBV7-8
j_call: TRBJ1-5
clone_size: few
d_call: TRBD1
cdr3_aa: CASSVDRGNQPQHF
cdr3_nt: TGTGCCAGCAGCGTAGACAGGGGGAATCAGCCCCAGCATTTT

v_call: TRBV29-1
j_call: TRBJ2-3
clone_size: -
d_call: -
cdr3_aa: CSVSLAGTDTQYF
cdr3_nt: TGCAGCGTTTCTCTAGCTGGGACAGATACGCAGTATTTT

v_call: TRBV27
j_call: TRBJ1-2
clone_size: -
d_call: -
cdr3_aa: CASSKLQGTYGYTF
cdr3_nt: TGTGCCAGCAGTAAATTACAGGGTACCTATGGCTACACCTTC

v_call: TRBV30
j_call: TRBJ1-1
clone_size: -
d_call: -
cdr3_aa: CAWRPGAKTNTEAFF
cdr3_nt: TGTGCCTGGAGGCCGGGAGCAAAAACGAACACTGAAGCTTTCTTT

v_call: TRBV5-1
j_call: TRBJ1-1
clone_size: -
d_call: TRBD1
cdr3_aa: CASSSLQGLTEAFF
cdr3_nt: TGCGCCAGCAGCTCATTACAGGGGCTCACTGAAGCTTTCTTT

v_call: TRBV24-1
j_call: TRBJ1-5
clone_size: -
d_call: TRBD1
cdr3_aa: CATSRTGLSNQPQHF
cdr3_nt: TGTGCCACCAGTCGGACAGGACTGAGCAATCAGCCCCAGCATTTT

v_call: TRBV12-3/TRBV12-4
j_call: TRBJ1-6
clone_size: -
d_call: TRBD1
cdr3_aa: CASSLTGGSPLHF
cdr3_nt: TGTGCCAGCAGTCTCACAGGGGGATCACCCCTCCACTTT

v_call: TRBV7-3
j_call: TRBJ2-7
clone_size: -
d_call: TRBD2
cdr3_aa: CASSLGAGESYEQYF
cdr3_nt: TGTGCCAGCAGCTTAGGGGCGGGGGAGTCCTACGAGCAGTACTTC

v_call: TRBV18
j_call: TRBJ1-2
clone_size: -
d_call: TRBD1
cdr3_aa: CASSPREDRDYGYTF
cdr3_nt: TGTGCCAGCTCACCACGCGAAGACAGGGACTATGGCTACACCTTC

v_call: TRBV23-1
j_call: TRBJ1-6
clone_size: -
d_call: -
cdr3_aa: CASNQIGSLRRNNSPLHF
cdr3_nt: TGCGCCAGCAACCAAATCGGGTCTCTCAGAAGGAATAATTCACCCCTCCACTTT

v_call: TRBV29-1
j_call: TRBJ2-1
clone_size: -
d_call: TRBD2
cdr3_aa: CSVVGGDEQFF
cdr3_nt: TGCAGCGTTGTTGGGGGGGATGAGCAGTTCTTC

v_call: TRBV6-5
j_call: TRBJ2-7
clone_size: many
d_call: -
cdr3_aa: CASSYSLQGRYEQYF
cdr3_nt: TGTGCCAGCAGTTACTCGTTACAGGGTCGGTACGAGCAGTACTTC

v_call: TRBV10-2
j_call: TRBJ1-2
clone_size: -
d_call: -
cdr3_aa: CASSQTAANYGYTF
cdr3_nt: TGCGCCAGCAGCCAGACAGCAGCTAACTATGGCTACACCTTC

v_call: TRBV6-2/TRBV6-3
j_call: TRBJ1-1
clone_size: -
d_call: -
cdr3_aa: CASSPTVFAEAFF
cdr3_nt: TGTGCCAGCAGTCCGACAGTTTTCGCTGAAGCTTTCTTT

v_call: TRBV4-3
j_call: TRBJ2-1
clone_size: -
d_call: TRBD2
cdr3_aa: CASSHSSGSYNEQFF
cdr3_nt: TGCGCCAGCAGCCATTCTAGCGGGTCCTACAATGAGCAGTTCTTC

v_call: TRBV5-1
j_call: TRBJ1-1
clone_size: -
d_call: -
cdr3_aa: CASSLAAARENTEAFF
cdr3_nt: TGCGCCAGCAGCTTGGCTGCGGCGCGGGAGAACACTGAAGCTTTCTTT

v_call: TRBV29-1
j_call: TRBJ2-1
clone_size: -
d_call: TRBD1
cdr3_aa: CSVEGQVSYNEQFF
cdr3_nt: TGCAGCGTTGAGGGACAGGTCTCCTACAATGAGCAGTTCTTC

v_call: TRBV29-1
j_call: TRBJ1-2
clone_size: once
d_call: TRBD1
cdr3_aa: CSAYTHKSDRGRDYGYTF
cdr3_nt: TGCAGCGCCTATACCCACAAATCCGACAGGGGGCGCGACTATGGCTACACCTTC

v_call: TRBV21-1
j_call: TRBJ1-6
clone_size: -
d_call: -
cdr3_aa: CASTRGNRPGRSSYNSPLHF
cdr3_nt: TGTGCCAGCACCAGGGGGAACAGGCCAGGCCGTAGCTCCTATAATTCACCCCTCCACTTT

v_call: TRBV9
j_call: TRBJ2-1
clone_size: -
d_call: TRBD1
cdr3_aa: CASSSPGTGMYNEQFF
cdr3_nt: TGTGCCAGCAGCTCTCCCGGGACAGGGATGTACAATGAGCAGTTCTTC

v_call: TRBV18
j_call: TRBJ1-6
clone_size: -
d_call: -
cdr3_aa: CASSPGAAYNSPLHF
cdr3_nt: TGTGCCAGCTCACCAGGGGCCGCTTATAATTCACCCCTCCACTTT

v_call: TRBV27
j_call: TRBJ1-5
clone_size: -
d_call: TRBD1
cdr3_aa: CASRTFGQGANQPQHF
cdr3_nt: TGTGCCAGCAGAACCTTCGGACAGGGGGCGAATCAGCCCCAGCATTTT